This T cell receptor beta chain came from a study of blood T cell repertoires in COVID-19. Overall study context: Samples of COVID-19 (acute and convalescent) were obtained from the United States, Italy and Spain. PBMCs, B-cell-depleted T cells, or T cells were the source of the cDNA or gDNA that made up the material.

In its sample, this clone was seen a few times. Authors' data handling: Reference gene primer amplification yielded estimated nucleated cell counts. Sequencing used immunoSEQ multiplex PCR; TCRdb keeps in-frame clones, though not all of them. Clone size and V and J calls were adopted from that table, with D and trimming inferred from the DNA. The data show about 170,000 clones, approximately 84% seen once. The CDR3 covers 13 residues. Germline V gene sequence: CDR1 LGHNA, CDR2 YNFKEQ. V was pared by 4 bases and J by 7 bases, with 7 bases of the junction left unmatched. The chain recombines TRBV4-2 with TRBJ2-7; 7 bases map to TRBD2. This clonotype originated in a woman older than 75 with COVID-19, enrolled during active disease. The material sequenced was peripheral blood. CDR3 loop: CASSRDYSEEQYF. The CDR3 DNA follows: TGTGCCAGCAGCCGGGACTATTCTGAAGAGCAGTACTTC.